The rows below give T cell receptor beta chains drawn from one sample of a study of T-cell reconstitution after alpha-beta-depleted transplantation in children. TCRdb re-called the PCR reads with MiXCR, one entry per CDR3 protein. The sample holds about 190,000 distinct CDR3 sequences, roughly 11% seen once. The sample in question was PBMCs, obtained before TCRalphabeta/CD19-depleted stem cell transplant. Receptors originate from a boy aged 2 to 9 with acute myeloid leukemia, due to receive a stem cell transplant. CDR3s include the opening cysteine and the closing phenylalanine or tryptophan. The D gene is left open where the match is weak. Only some rows state a clone size, as once, few, many or a class for expanded clones.

v_gene: TRBV18
abundance: few
d_gene: -
j_gene: TRBJ2-7
CDR3aa: CASSPGGSEQYF
CDR3nt: TGTGCCAGCTCCCCTGGGGGGAGCGAGCAGTACTTC

v_gene: TRBV6-1
abundance: -
d_gene: -
j_gene: TRBJ1-2
CDR3aa: CASSEVEGSNYGYTF
CDR3nt: TGTGCCAGCAGTGAAGTGGAGGGGTCTAACTATGGCTACACCTTC

v_gene: TRBV5-1
abundance: many
d_gene: -
j_gene: TRBJ2-7
CDR3aa: CASSLELSSYEQYF
CDR3nt: TGCGCCAGCAGCTTGGAACTCAGCTCCTACGAGCAGTACTTC

v_gene: TRBV5-1
abundance: many
d_gene: TRBD2
j_gene: TRBJ2-1
CDR3aa: CASSLLAGGQDNEQFF
CDR3nt: TGCGCCAGCAGCCTATTAGCGGGGGGGCAGGACAATGAGCAGTTCTTC

v_gene: TRBV12-3/TRBV12-4
abundance: few
d_gene: TRBD2
j_gene: TRBJ2-4
CDR3aa: CASSTLWGGVAGAEEYIQYF
CDR3nt: TGTGCCAGCAGCACACTCTGGGGAGGGGTAGCGGGGGCCGAGGAGTACATTCAGTACTTC

v_gene: TRBV25-1
abundance: -
d_gene: -
j_gene: TRBJ2-1
CDR3aa: CASTRDSTSYNEQFF
CDR3nt: TGTGCCAGCACCCGGGACTCAACCTCCTACAATGAGCAGTTCTTC

v_gene: TRBV4-2
abundance: many
d_gene: TRBD2
j_gene: TRBJ2-7
CDR3aa: CASSQDRLAGESEQYF
CDR3nt: TGTGCCAGCAGCCAAGACAGACTAGCGGGAGAAAGCGAGCAGTACTTC

v_gene: TRBV10-3
abundance: many
d_gene: -
j_gene: TRBJ1-5
CDR3aa: CAISGGEHQPQHF
CDR3nt: TGTGCCATCAGTGGGGGCGAACATCAGCCCCAGCATTTT

v_gene: TRBV20-1
abundance: many
d_gene: -
j_gene: TRBJ1-5
CDR3aa: CSARDVGPGDSNQPQHF
CDR3nt: TGCAGTGCTAGAGATGTGGGGCCGGGGGATAGCAATCAGCCCCAGCATTTT

v_gene: TRBV2
abundance: -
d_gene: -
j_gene: TRBJ2-2
CDR3aa: CASSERRDTGELFF
CDR3nt: TGTGCCAGCAGTGAGCGGCGGGACACCGGGGAGCTGTTTTTT

v_gene: TRBV18
abundance: many
d_gene: -
j_gene: TRBJ2-3
CDR3aa: CASSSYTDTQYF
CDR3nt: TGTGCCAGCTCATCATACACAGATACGCAGTATTTT

v_gene: TRBV6-1
abundance: many
d_gene: -
j_gene: TRBJ1-1
CDR3aa: CASSPRQVNTEAFF
CDR3nt: TGTGCCAGCAGTCCACGACAGGTGAACACTGAAGCTTTCTTT

v_gene: TRBV5-4
abundance: few
d_gene: -
j_gene: TRBJ1-1
CDR3aa: CASSPDRLNTEAFF
CDR3nt: TGTGCCAGCAGCCCCGACAGACTGAACACTGAAGCTTTCTTT

v_gene: TRBV7-2
abundance: many
d_gene: -
j_gene: TRBJ2-5
CDR3aa: CASSFGGVDTQYF
CDR3nt: TGTGCCAGCAGCTTCGGGGGAGTAGATACCCAGTACTTC

v_gene: TRBV14
abundance: many
d_gene: -
j_gene: TRBJ1-2
CDR3aa: CASSQDTNYGYTF
CDR3nt: TGTGCCAGCAGTCAAGACACCAACTATGGCTACACCTTC

v_gene: TRBV25-1
abundance: many
d_gene: TRBD1
j_gene: TRBJ1-1
CDR3aa: CASSEWGQGAEAFF
CDR3nt: TGTGCCAGCAGTGAATGGGGACAGGGGGCTGAAGCTTTCTTT

v_gene: TRBV4-2
abundance: many
d_gene: -
j_gene: TRBJ1-4
CDR3aa: CASSQGRVSTEKLFF
CDR3nt: TGTGCCAGCAGCCAAGGTCGGGTGTCTACGGAAAAACTGTTTTTT

v_gene: TRBV2
abundance: many
d_gene: -
j_gene: TRBJ1-1
CDR3aa: CASLLPAEAFF
CDR3nt: TGTGCCAGCCTTTTGCCGGCTGAAGCTTTCTTT

v_gene: TRBV20-1
abundance: many
d_gene: TRBD2
j_gene: TRBJ2-5
CDR3aa: CSASGSSGFQETQYF
CDR3nt: TGCAGTGCTAGTGGGTCTAGCGGGTTCCAAGAGACCCAGTACTTC

v_gene: TRBV5-1
abundance: many
d_gene: -
j_gene: TRBJ2-1
CDR3aa: CASRPTFREYEQFF
CDR3nt: TGCGCCAGCAGACCAACGTTCAGGGAGTATGAGCAGTTCTTC

v_gene: TRBV12-3/TRBV12-4
abundance: many
d_gene: TRBD2
j_gene: TRBJ2-2
CDR3aa: CASRATSGLDTGELFF
CDR3nt: TGTGCCAGCAGGGCTACTAGCGGGTTAGACACCGGGGAGCTGTTTTTT

v_gene: TRBV29-1
abundance: many
d_gene: -
j_gene: TRBJ2-5
CDR3aa: CSVASRGETQYF
CDR3nt: TGCAGCGTTGCCTCCAGGGGAGAGACCCAGTACTTC

v_gene: TRBV12-3/TRBV12-4
abundance: many
d_gene: -
j_gene: TRBJ1-4
CDR3aa: CASSLQGTNEKLFF
CDR3nt: TGTGCCAGCAGTTTACAGGGGACGAATGAAAAACTGTTTTTT

v_gene: TRBV6-5
abundance: few
d_gene: -
j_gene: TRBJ2-7
CDR3aa: CASSSGTLGLYYEQYF
CDR3nt: TGTGCCAGCAGTTCCGGGACCCTCGGCCTTTACTACGAGCAGTACTTC

v_gene: TRBV7-3
abundance: many
d_gene: -
j_gene: TRBJ2-5
CDR3aa: CASSPPGAGWETQYF
CDR3nt: TGTGCCAGCAGCCCCCCCGGGGCGGGGTGGGAGACCCAGTACTTC

v_gene: TRBV19
abundance: -
d_gene: -
j_gene: TRBJ1-2
CDR3aa: CASRDGGGYGYTF
CDR3nt: TGTGCCAGTAGAGATGGCGGAGGCTATGGCTACACCTTC

v_gene: TRBV7-9
abundance: many
d_gene: -
j_gene: TRBJ1-2
CDR3aa: CAGSGDYGYTF
CDR3nt: TGTGCCGGGTCAGGGGACTATGGCTACACCTTC

v_gene: TRBV7-3
abundance: many
d_gene: -
j_gene: TRBJ1-2
CDR3aa: CASSLGGTDGYTF
CDR3nt: TGTGCCAGCAGCTTAGGGGGTACAGATGGCTACACCTTC

v_gene: TRBV20-1
abundance: many
d_gene: -
j_gene: TRBJ2-6
CDR3aa: CSARQISGANVLTF
CDR3nt: TGCAGTGCTAGACAAATCTCTGGGGCCAACGTCCTGACTTTC

v_gene: TRBV3-1
abundance: many
d_gene: -
j_gene: TRBJ2-5
CDR3aa: CASSQDPPSETQYF
CDR3nt: TGTGCCAGCAGCCAAGACCCCCCTAGTGAGACCCAGTACTTC

v_gene: TRBV20-1
abundance: many
d_gene: TRBD1
j_gene: TRBJ1-6
CDR3aa: CSARDVGQGNSPLHF
CDR3nt: TGCAGTGCTAGAGACGTTGGACAGGGGAATTCACCCCTCCACTTT

v_gene: TRBV20-1
abundance: many
d_gene: TRBD1
j_gene: TRBJ1-3
CDR3aa: CSARATTGGTGNTIYF
CDR3nt: TGCAGTGCTAGAGCAACCACAGGGGGCACCGGAAACACCATATATTTT

v_gene: TRBV4-2
abundance: many
d_gene: -
j_gene: TRBJ2-5
CDR3aa: CASSQESRGGYQETQYF
CDR3nt: TGTGCCAGCAGCCAAGAAAGTAGGGGAGGCTACCAAGAGACCCAGTACTTC

v_gene: TRBV24-1
abundance: -
d_gene: -
j_gene: TRBJ2-2
CDR3aa: CATLGRQRAYTGVLFF
CDR3nt: TGTGCCACCCTAGGGCGACAGCGGGCGTACACCGGGGTGCTGTTTTTT

v_gene: TRBV5-1
abundance: many
d_gene: TRBD2
j_gene: TRBJ2-6
CDR3aa: CASSSGLAVVSGANVLTF
CDR3nt: TGCGCCAGCAGCTCAGGACTAGCGGTCGTCTCTGGGGCCAACGTCCTGACTTTC

v_gene: TRBV7-2
abundance: many
d_gene: -
j_gene: TRBJ2-5
CDR3aa: CASSLGGVRLETQYF
CDR3nt: TGTGCCAGCAGCTTAGGGGGCGTCCGGCTAGAGACCCAGTACTTC

v_gene: TRBV7-9
abundance: many
d_gene: -
j_gene: TRBJ1-4
CDR3aa: CASRQNGEKLFF
CDR3nt: TGTGCCAGCAGACAGAATGGGGAAAAACTGTTTTTT